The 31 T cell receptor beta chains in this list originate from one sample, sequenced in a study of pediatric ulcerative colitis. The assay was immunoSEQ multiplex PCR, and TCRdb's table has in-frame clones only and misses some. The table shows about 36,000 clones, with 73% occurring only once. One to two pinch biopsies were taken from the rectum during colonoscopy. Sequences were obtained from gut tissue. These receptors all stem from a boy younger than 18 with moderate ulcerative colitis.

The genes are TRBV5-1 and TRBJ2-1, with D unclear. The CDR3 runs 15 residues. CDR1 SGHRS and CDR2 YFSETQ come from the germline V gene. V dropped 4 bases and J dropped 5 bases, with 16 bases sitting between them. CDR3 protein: CASSPVTGGNNEQFF. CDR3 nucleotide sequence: TGCGCCAGCAGCCCCGTCACCGGCGGAAACAATGAGCAGTTCTTC.

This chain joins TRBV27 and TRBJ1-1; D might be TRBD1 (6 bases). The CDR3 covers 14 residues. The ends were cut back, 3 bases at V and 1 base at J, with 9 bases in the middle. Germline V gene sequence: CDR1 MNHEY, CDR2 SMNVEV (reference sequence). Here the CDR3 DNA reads TGTGCCAGCAGTTTGAACAGGGCGAACACTGAAGCTTTCTTT. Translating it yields CASSLNRANTEAFF.

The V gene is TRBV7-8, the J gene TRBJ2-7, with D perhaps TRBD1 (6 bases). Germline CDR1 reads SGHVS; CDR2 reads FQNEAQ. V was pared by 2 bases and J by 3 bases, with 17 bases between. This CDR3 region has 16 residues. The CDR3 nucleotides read TGTGCCAGCAGCTTAAATGTTAAGCAGGGGAGCTACGAGCAGTACTTC. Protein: CASSLNVKQGSYEQYF.

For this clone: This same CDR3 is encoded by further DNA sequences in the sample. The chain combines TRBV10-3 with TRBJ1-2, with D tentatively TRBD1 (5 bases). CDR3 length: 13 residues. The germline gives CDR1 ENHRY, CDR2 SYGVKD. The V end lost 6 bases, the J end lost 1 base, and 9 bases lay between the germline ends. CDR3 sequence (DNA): TGTGCCATCAGCGGGACGGATAACTATGGCTACACCTTC. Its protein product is CAISGTDNYGYTF.

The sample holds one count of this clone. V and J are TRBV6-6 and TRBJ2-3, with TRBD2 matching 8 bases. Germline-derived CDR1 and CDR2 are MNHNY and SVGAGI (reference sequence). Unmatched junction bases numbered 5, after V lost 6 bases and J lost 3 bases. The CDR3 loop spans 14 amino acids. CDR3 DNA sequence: TGTGCCAGCAGAAGCGGGGGAGGGACAGATACGCAGTATTTT. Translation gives CASRSGGGTDTQYF.

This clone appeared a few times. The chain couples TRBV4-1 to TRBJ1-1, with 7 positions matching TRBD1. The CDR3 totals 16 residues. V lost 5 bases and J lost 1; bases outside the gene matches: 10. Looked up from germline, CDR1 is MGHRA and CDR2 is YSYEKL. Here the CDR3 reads CASSAFRTGQNTEAFF. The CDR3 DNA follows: TGCGCCAGCAGCGCTTTTAGGACAGGACAGAACACTGAAGCTTTCTTT.

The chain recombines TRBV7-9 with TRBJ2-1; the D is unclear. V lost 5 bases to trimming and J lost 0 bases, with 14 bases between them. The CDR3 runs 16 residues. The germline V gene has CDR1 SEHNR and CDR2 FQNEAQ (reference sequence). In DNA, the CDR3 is TGTGCCAGCAGCGCCCAGGAACTGAGCTCCTACAATGAGCAGTTCTTC. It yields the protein CASSAQELSSYNEQFF.

The CDR3 region is CASSSFGGTGELFF. CDR3 DNA: TGTGCCAGCAGCTCCTTTGGCGGCACCGGGGAGCTGTTTTTT. The chain couples TRBV7-8 to TRBJ2-2; D gene uncertain. CDR1 is SGHVS and CDR2 is FQNEAQ in the germline V gene. The CDR3 is made up of 14 amino acids. Trimming pared 4 bases from V and 4 bases from J, leaving 10 bases between.

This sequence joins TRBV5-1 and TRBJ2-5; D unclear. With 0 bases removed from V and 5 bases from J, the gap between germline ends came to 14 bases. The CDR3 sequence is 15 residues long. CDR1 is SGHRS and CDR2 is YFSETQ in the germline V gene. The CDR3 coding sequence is TGCGCCAGCAGCTTGGCCGACGGGTCCGGGGAGACCCAGTACTTC. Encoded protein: CASSLADGSGETQYF.

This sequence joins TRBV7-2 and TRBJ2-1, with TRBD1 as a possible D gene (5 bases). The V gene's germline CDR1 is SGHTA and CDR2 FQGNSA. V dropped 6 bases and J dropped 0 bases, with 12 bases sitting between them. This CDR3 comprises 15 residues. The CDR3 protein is CASSLQGSSYNEQFF. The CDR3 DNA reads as TGTGCCAGCAGTTTGCAGGGAAGCTCCTACAATGAGCAGTTCTTC.

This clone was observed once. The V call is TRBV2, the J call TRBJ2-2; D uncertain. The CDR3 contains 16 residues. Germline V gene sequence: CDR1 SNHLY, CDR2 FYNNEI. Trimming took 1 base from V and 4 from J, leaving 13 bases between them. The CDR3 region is CASSEVRLTSTGELFF. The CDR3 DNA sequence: TGTGCCAGCAGTGAAGTCAGGTTAACTTCCACCGGGGAGCTGTTTTTT.

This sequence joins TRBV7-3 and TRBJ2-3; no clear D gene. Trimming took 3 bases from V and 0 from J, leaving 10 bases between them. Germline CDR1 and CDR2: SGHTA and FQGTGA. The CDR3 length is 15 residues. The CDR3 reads CASSFDAGSTDTQYF. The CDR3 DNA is TGTGCCAGCAGCTTCGATGCTGGGAGCACAGATACGCAGTATTTT.

CDR3 loop: CASRPGSSSYEQYF. Here the CDR3 DNA reads TGTGCCAGCAGACCGGGATCAAGCTCCTACGAGCAGTACTTC. The V call is TRBV7-9, the J call TRBJ2-7, with D perhaps matching TRBD2 (5 bases). CDR1 SEHNR and CDR2 FQNEAQ come from the germline V gene (reference sequence). The CDR3 is 14 amino acids. V was pared by 6 bases and J by 0 bases, with 12 bases between. Full variable domain (rest looked up from reference TRBV7-9 and TRBJ2-7): DTGVSQNPRHKITKRGQNVTFRCDPISEHNRLYWYRQTLGQGPEFLTYFQNEAQLEKSRLLSDRFSAERPKGSFSTLEIQRTEQGDSAMYLCASRPGSSSYEQYFGPGTRLTVT.

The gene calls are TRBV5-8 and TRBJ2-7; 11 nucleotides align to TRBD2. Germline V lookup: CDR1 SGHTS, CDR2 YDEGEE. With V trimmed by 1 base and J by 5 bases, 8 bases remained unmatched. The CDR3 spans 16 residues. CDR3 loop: CASSLPIAGGPDEQYF. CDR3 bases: TGTGCCAGCAGCTTGCCGATAGCGGGAGGGCCTGACGAGCAGTACTTC.

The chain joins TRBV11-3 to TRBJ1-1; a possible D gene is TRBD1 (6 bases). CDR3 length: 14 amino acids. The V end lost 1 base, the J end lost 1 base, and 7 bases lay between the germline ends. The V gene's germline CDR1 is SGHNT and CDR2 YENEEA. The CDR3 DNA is TGTGCCAGCAGCTTAGGGGGGCAGAACACTGAAGCTTTCTTT. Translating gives CASSLGGQNTEAFF.

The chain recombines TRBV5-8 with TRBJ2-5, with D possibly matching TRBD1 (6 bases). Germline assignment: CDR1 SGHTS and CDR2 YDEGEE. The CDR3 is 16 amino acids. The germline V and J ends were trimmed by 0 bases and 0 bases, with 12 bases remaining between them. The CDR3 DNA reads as TGTGCCAGCAGCTTGGGACAGGCCATGGACCAAGAGACCCAGTACTTC. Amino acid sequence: CASSLGQAMDQETQYF.

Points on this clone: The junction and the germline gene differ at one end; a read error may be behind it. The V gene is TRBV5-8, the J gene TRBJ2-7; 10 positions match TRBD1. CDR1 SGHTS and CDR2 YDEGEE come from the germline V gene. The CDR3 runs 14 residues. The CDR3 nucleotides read TGTGCCAGCAGCTTGCCGGGACAGGGGACCACTTTCCGATTC. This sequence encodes CASSLPGQGTTFRF.

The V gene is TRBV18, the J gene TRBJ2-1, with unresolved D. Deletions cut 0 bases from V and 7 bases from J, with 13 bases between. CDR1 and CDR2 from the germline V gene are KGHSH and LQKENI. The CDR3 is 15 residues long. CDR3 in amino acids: CASSPPNGLSNEQFF. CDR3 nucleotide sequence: TGTGCCAGCTCACCACCGAACGGGCTTTCAAATGAGCAGTTCTTC.

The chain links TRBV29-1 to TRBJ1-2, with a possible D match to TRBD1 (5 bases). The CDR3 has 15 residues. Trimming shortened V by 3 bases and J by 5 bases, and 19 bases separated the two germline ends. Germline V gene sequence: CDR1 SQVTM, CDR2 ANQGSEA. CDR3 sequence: CSVELGGGREYGYTF. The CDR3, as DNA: TGCAGCGTTGAGCTCGGGGGGGGTCGAGAATATGGCTACACCTTC.

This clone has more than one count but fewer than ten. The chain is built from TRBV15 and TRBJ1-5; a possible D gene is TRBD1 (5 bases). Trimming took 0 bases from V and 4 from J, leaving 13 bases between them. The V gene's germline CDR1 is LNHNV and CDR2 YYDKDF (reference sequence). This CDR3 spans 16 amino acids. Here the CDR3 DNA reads TGTGCCACCAGCAGAGATAGGGACCTAATAAATCAGCCCCAGCATTTT. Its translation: CATSRDRDLINQPQHF.

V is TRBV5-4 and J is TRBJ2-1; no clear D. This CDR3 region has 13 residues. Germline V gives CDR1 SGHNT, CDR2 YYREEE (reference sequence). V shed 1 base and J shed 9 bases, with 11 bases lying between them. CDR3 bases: TGTGCCAGCAGCTTGCCCACCCCCCCTGAGCAGTTCTTC. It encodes CASSLPTPPEQFF. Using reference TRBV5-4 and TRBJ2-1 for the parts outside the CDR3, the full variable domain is ETGVTQSPTHLIKTRGQQVTLRCSSQSGHNTVSWYQQALGQGPQFIFQYYREEENGRGNFPPRFSGLQFPNYSSELNVNALELDDSALYLCASSLPTPPEQFFGPGTRLTVL.

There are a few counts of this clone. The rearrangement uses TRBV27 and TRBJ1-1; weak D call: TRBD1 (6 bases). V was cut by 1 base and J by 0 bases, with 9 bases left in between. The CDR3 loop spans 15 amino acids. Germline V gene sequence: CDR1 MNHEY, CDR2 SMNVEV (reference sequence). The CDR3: CASSLYPGVNTEAFF. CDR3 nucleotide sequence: TGTGCCAGCAGTTTATATCCAGGGGTGAACACTGAAGCTTTCTTT.

The CDR3 nucleotides are TGCGCCAGCAGCACCCCACGGGACGGATCCTCCTATGGCTACACCTTC. It specifies CASSTPRDGSSYGYTF. The chain is built from TRBV5-1 and TRBJ1-2; tentative D call: TRBD1 (5 bases). V was clipped by 4 bases and J by 4 bases, with 20 bases between them. There are 16 residues in the CDR3. CDR1 is SGHRS and CDR2 is YFSETQ in the germline V gene.

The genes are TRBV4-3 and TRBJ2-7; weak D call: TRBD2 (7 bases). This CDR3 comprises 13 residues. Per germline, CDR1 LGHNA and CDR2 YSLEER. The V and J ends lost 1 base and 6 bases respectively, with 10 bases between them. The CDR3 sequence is CASSQARGGEQYF. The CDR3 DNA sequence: TGCGCCAGCAGCCAAGCTAGGGGGGGCGAGCAGTACTTC.

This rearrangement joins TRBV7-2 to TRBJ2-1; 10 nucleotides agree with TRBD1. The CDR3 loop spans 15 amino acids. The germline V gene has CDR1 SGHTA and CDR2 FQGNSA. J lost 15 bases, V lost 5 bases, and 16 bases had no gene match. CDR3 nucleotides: TGTGCCAGCAGCCCCTCGGGACAGGGGCCTTCCGGACGGTTCTTC. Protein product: CASSPSGQGPSGRFF.

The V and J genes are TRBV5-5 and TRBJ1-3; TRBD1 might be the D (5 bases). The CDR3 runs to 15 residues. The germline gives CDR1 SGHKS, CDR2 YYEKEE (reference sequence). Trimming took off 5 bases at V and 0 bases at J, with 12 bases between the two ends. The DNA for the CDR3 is TGTGCCAGCAGGAAAGCAGGGAGCTCTGGAAACACCATATATTTT. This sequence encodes CASRKAGSSGNTIYF.

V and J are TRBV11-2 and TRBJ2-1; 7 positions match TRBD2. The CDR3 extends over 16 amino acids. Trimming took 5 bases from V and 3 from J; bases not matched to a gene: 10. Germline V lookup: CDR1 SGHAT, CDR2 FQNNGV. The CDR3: CASSPKSGAVYNEQFF. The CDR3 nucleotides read TGTGCCAGCAGCCCGAAGAGCGGGGCGGTCTACAATGAGCAGTTCTTC. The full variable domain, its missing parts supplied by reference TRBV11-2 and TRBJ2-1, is EAGVAQSPRYKIIEKRQSVAFWCNPISGHATLYWYQQILGQGPKLLIQFQNNGVVDDSQLPKDRFSAERLKGVDSTLKIQPAKLEDSAVYLCASSPKSGAVYNEQFFGPGTRLTVL.

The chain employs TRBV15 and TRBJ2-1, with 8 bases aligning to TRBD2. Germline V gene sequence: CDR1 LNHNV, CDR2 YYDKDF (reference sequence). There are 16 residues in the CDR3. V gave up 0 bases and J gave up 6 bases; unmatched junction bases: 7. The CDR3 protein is CATSRDYSGRSNEQFF. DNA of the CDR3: TGTGCCACCAGCAGAGATTACAGCGGGAGATCCAATGAGCAGTTCTTC.

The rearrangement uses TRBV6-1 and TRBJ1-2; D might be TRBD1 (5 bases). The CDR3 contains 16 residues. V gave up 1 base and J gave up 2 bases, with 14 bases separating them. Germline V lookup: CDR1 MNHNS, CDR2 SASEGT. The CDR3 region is CASSEGPGGANYGYTF. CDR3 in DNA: TGTGCCAGCAGTGAAGGGCCCGGGGGAGCGAACTATGGCTACACCTTC.

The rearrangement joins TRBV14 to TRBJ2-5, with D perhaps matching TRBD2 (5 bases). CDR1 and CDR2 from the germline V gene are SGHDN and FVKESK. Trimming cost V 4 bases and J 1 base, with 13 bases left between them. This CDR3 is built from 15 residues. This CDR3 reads CASSLAGPSQETQYF. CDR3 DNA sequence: TGTGCCAGCAGCCTGGCGGGCCCGAGCCAAGAGACCCAGTACTTC.

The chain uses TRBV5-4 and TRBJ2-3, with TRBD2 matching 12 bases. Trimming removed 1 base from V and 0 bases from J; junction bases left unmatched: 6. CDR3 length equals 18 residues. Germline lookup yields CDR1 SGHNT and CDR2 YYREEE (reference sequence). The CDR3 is CASSLPETSGGSTDTQYF. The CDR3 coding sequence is TGTGCCAGCAGCTTGCCCGAGACTAGCGGGGGTAGCACAGATACGCAGTATTTT.